This T cell receptor (beta chain) is from a study of shared clonotypes between healthy human individuals. CD45RO-negative cells were positively selected for CCR7, leaving out terminally differentiated effector memory CD45RA+ cells. Sequencing used immunoSEQ multiplex PCR; TCRdb keeps in-frame clones, though not all of them. This table has 1.5 million to 2.5 million clones, less than 95% appearing once. Losses at the gene ends were 8 bases for V and 6 bases for J; bases not matched to a gene: 3. There are 11 residues in the CDR3. Germline V gene lookup returns CDR1 MNHEY and CDR2 SVGAGI. Study-level results: In the sorted subsets, rarefaction showed sequencing was incomplete despite large depth. Exclusively blood specimens were collected; tissue repertoires likely differ.

In the case of this clone: What it binds is unknown. In the same sample, other DNA sequences code for this CDR3.

The receptor's source is a man aged 18 to 35 in good health. This chain uses TRBV6-5 with TRBJ1-2; 7 bases map to TRBD1. Sequencing was performed on naive CD8+ T cells sorted from blood. The CDR3 spells CASGGGDGYTF. For the CDR3, the DNA is TGTGCCAGCGGAGGGGGCGATGGCTACACCTTC.